This T cell receptor (beta chain) derives from a study of T-cell memory formation after mild COVID-19. Background on the study: Largely, TCR clusters stayed within a single donor. Points from the study as a whole: Cross-reactive memory seemingly joined, as some responding clones were found in pre-infection memory. The main location of contracting CD4+ clones was CM and EM, and that of contracting CD8+ clones was EMRA.

The length of the CDR3 is 17 residues. From germline, CDR1 is LGHNA and CDR2 YSLEER. V dropped 2 bases and J dropped 1; count of bases not matched to a gene: 9. Remarks on this clonotype: Its antigen is unidentified.

5'RACE with constant-segment primers yielded barcoded, UMI-tagged TCR alpha and TCR beta cDNA libraries. TCRdb reanalysed the 5' RACE reads using MiXCR and keeps one entry per CDR3 protein. The top ten hold under 25% of the sample, which has almost 350,000 distinct CDR3 sequences, 20% seen once. The chain is built from TRBV4-3 and TRBJ1-2; 8 bases agree with TRBD1. Specimen: PBMCs or a T cell subset sorted from them (not recorded which). The clonotype originates from a man between 18 and 29 years old who had mild COVID-19 (a few samples of this study predate the infection). Cell type and time point are not known. The CDR3 DNA is TGCGCCAGCAGCCAATGGGACAGGAGGACCCTTAACTATGGCTACACCTTC. Translated, it gives CASSQWDRRTLNYGYTF.